This T cell receptor beta chain emerged from a study of control samples from healthy donors and cancer patients. This table comes from immunoSEQ multiplex PCR, and its TCRdb copy is limited to in-frame clones, with some not included. The table has 100,000 to 150,000 clones, roughly 92% seen once. CDR3 length equals 13 residues. CDR1 is SNHLY and CDR2 is FYNNEI in the germline V gene. Trimming pared 8 bases from V and 0 bases from J, leaving 10 bases between. The receptor was isolated from a man between 18 and 29 years old in good health. The J gene is TRBJ1-2, the V gene TRBV2; no firm D call. The material sequenced was blood. CDR3 coding DNA: TGTGCCAGCCGGGAGTACACTAACTATGGCTACACCTTC. It yields the protein CASREYTNYGYTF.